The 20 T cell receptor beta chains listed next were all sequenced from one sample in a study of somatic mutations in cytotoxic T cells in rheumatoid arthritis. TCRdb's copy holds only in-frame clones and misses some; the assay was immunoSEQ multiplex PCR. In the table there are some 10,000 clones, 81% of which are singletons. Sequencing was done on a sample of CD8+ T cells sorted from blood. The receptors shown here come from a woman aged 45 to 65 in good health.

The rearrangement links TRBV14 to TRBJ1-2; 7 nucleotides match TRBD1. This CDR3 region has 14 residues. V gave up 5 bases and J gave up 4 bases; unmatched junction bases: 7. The V gene's germline CDR1 is SGHDN and CDR2 FVKESK. As DNA, the CDR3 is TGTGCCAGCAGCGAAACAGGGGTAGTCTATGGCTACACCTTC. This translates into CASSETGVVYGYTF.

The chain links TRBV15 to TRBJ2-7; 10 bases fit TRBD1. From germline, CDR1 is LNHNV and CDR2 YYDKDF (reference sequence). The CDR3 contains 17 residues. Trimming took 5 bases from V and 5 from J; bases not matched to a gene: 15. This chain's CDR3 is CATSGDRDRGRRDEQYF. CDR3 coding DNA: TGTGCCACCAGCGGCGACCGGGACAGGGGTAGAAGGGACGAGCAGTACTTC.

This clone was seen only a few times. V gene TRBV30 combines with J gene TRBJ1-2; D is perhaps TRBD1 (5 bases). Trimming removed 6 bases at V and 3 bases at J, with 14 bases between. Looked up from germline, CDR1 is GTSNPN and CDR2 is SVGIG (reference sequence). This CDR3 contains 13 residues. The CDR3 spells CACLMGGDYGYTF. The CDR3 DNA follows: TGTGCCTGCTTGATGGGGGGAGACTATGGCTACACCTTC.

The gene calls are TRBV4-3 and TRBJ2-3, with D maybe TRBD2 (5 bases). The germline V gene has CDR1 LGHNA and CDR2 YSLEER. The CDR3 contains 15 residues. Trimming shortened V by 1 base and J by 1 base, and 9 bases separated the two germline ends. The CDR3 coding sequence is TGCGCCAGCAGCCAAGCCTCCGGGGGCACAGATACGCAGTATTTT. Its translation is CASSQASGGTDTQYF.

The rearrangement links TRBV4-3 to TRBJ2-5, with 12 bases lining up with TRBD2. The CDR3 has 17 residues. The germline gives CDR1 LGHNA, CDR2 YSLEER. With 3 bases clipped from V and 4 bases from J, the junction kept 9 bases outside the gene matches. DNA of the CDR3: TGCGCCAGCAGCCAGGATCGGACTAGCGGGATTGGAGAGACCCAGTACTTC. Translating gives CASSQDRTSGIGETQYF.

This chain joins TRBV5-4 and TRBJ2-7; TRBD2 matches at 8 bases. CDR3 length equals 14 residues. The germline gives CDR1 SGHNT, CDR2 YYREEE (reference sequence). V trimming: 0 bases; J trimming: 5 bases; junction bases outside the gene matches: 4. Here the CDR3 reads CASSLGGGNNEQYF. The CDR3 DNA follows: TGTGCCAGCAGCTTGGGCGGGGGGAACAACGAGCAGTACTTC.

This sequence joins TRBV28 and TRBJ2-2, with 11 bases fitting TRBD2. Germline V gene sequence: CDR1 MDHEN, CDR2 SYDVKM. V dropped 3 bases and J dropped 7; count of bases not matched to a gene: 10. There are 17 residues in the CDR3. The CDR3 here is CASSFLLAGGGSGELFF. The CDR3 DNA is TGTGCCAGCAGTTTCTTGCTAGCGGGAGGAGGTAGCGGGGAGCTGTTTTTT.

This clone was seen just once. The genes are TRBV6-6 and TRBJ1-5, with D unclear. Germline CDR1 is MNHNY and CDR2 is SVGAGI (reference sequence). V was cut by 0 bases and J by 7 bases, with 7 bases left in between. This CDR3 comprises 13 residues. The CDR3 reads CASSYSGRQPQHF. CDR3 sequence (DNA): TGTGCCAGCAGTTACTCGGGCAGGCAGCCCCAGCATTTT.

The chain combines TRBV29-1 with TRBJ2-3; D is unresolved. Germline CDR1 SQVTM, CDR2 ANQGSEA. The CDR3 sequence is 15 residues long. The V gene lost 7 bases and the J gene lost 1 base, with 18 bases spanning the gap. This CDR3 reads CSGLSGLSGTDTQYF. Here the CDR3 DNA reads TGCAGCGGCCTCTCAGGCTTATCTGGCACAGATACGCAGTATTTT.

This clone has more than one count but fewer than ten. This chain links TRBV4-2 with TRBJ2-7; TRBD2 matches at 9 bases. Trimming removed 0 bases from V and 5 bases from J; junction bases left unmatched: 14. The CDR3 extends over 18 amino acids. From germline, CDR1 is LGHNA and CDR2 YNFKEQ. The chain's CDR3 is CASSQEPPGGRAIDEQYF. CDR3 sequence (DNA): TGTGCCAGCAGCCAAGAGCCCCCTGGCGGGAGGGCCATAGACGAGCAGTACTTC.

CDR3: CASSPRGGRDSEQYF. In DNA form, the CDR3 reads TGTGCCAGCAGTCCCCGAGGAGGGCGAGATTCCGAGCAGTACTTC. This chain connects TRBV27 to TRBJ2-7, with D tentatively TRBD2 (6 bases). Germline V gives CDR1 MNHEY, CDR2 SMNVEV (reference sequence). The CDR3 is 15 amino acids. V lost 5 bases and J lost 6, with 20 bases in between.

The genes are TRBV6-6 and TRBJ1-2; 7 nucleotides match TRBD1. This CDR3 is 15 amino acids long. Germline CDR1 MNHNY, CDR2 SVGAGI (reference sequence). V was pared by 5 bases and J by 6 bases, with 12 bases of the junction left unmatched. The CDR3 region has the DNA TGTGCCAGCAGTGCGCTGGGGGGCCAGGGGGATGGCTACACCTTC. Its protein is CASSALGGQGDGYTF.

The chain joins TRBV5-6 to TRBJ2-7, with 9 bases aligning to TRBD2. The CDR3 spans 16 residues. The V segment lost 2 bases and the J segment 2 bases; nucleotides outside the gene matches: 8. CDR1 is SGHDT and CDR2 is YYEEEE in the germline V gene. The CDR3 sequence is CASSLMGREGPYEQYF. In DNA form, the CDR3 reads TGTGCCAGCAGCTTAATGGGGCGGGAGGGCCCCTACGAGCAGTACTTC.

J is TRBJ2-3 and V is TRBV5-1; 9 positions match TRBD2. V shed 4 bases, J shed 4 bases, and the junction held 7 bases outside the gene matches. CDR1 SGHRS and CDR2 YFSETQ come from the germline V gene. The CDR3 has 15 residues. The CDR3 nucleotides are TGCGCCAGCAGCCTCGGGACTAGCAGCGCAGATACGCAGTATTTT. Translation gives CASSLGTSSADTQYF.

The rearrangement links TRBV19 to TRBJ2-5; no reliable D call. The DNA end favors TRBJ2-7, so the J call may be wrong. This CDR3 has 12 amino acids. Germline loops: CDR1 LNHDA, CDR2 SQIVND (reference sequence). This chain's CDR3 is CASSIAMGEQYF. The CDR3, as DNA: TGTGCCAGTAGTATCGCGATGGGCGAGCAGTACTTC.

The chain has TRBV9 and TRBJ2-1; 8 bases are a match to TRBD1. With 3 bases clipped from V and 7 bases from J, the junction kept 9 bases outside the gene matches. Per the germline V gene, CDR1 is SGDLS and CDR2 is YYNGEE. The CDR3 totals 15 residues. The CDR3 sequence is CASSAGGSLRNEQFF. CDR3 coding DNA: TGTGCCAGCAGCGCAGGGGGCTCCCTGCGGAATGAGCAGTTCTTC.

V and J are TRBV19 and TRBJ2-1, with 11 bases that match TRBD2. Germline-derived CDR1 and CDR2 are LNHDA and SQIVND (reference sequence). V trimming: 5 bases; J trimming: 0 bases; junction bases outside the gene matches: 0. The CDR3 has 15 residues. CDR3 region: CASSGLAGSYNEQFF. DNA of the CDR3: TGTGCCAGTAGTGGACTAGCGGGCTCCTACAATGAGCAGTTCTTC.

The rearrangement links TRBV19 to TRBJ2-7, with a weak D call TRBD1 (5 bases). This CDR3 comprises 15 residues. Trimming cost V 5 bases and J 4 bases, with 18 bases left between them. From germline, CDR1 is LNHDA and CDR2 SQIVND (reference sequence). This CDR3 reads CASSVFGQGGYEQYF. The DNA for the CDR3 is TGTGCCAGTAGTGTCTTCGGGCAGGGCGGTTACGAGCAGTACTTC.

This rearrangement joins TRBV13 to TRBJ1-1, with D perhaps TRBD1 (5 bases). CDR1 is PRHDT and CDR2 is FYEKMQ in the germline V gene (reference sequence). V gave up 6 bases and J gave up 3 bases, with 17 bases separating them. This CDR3 spans 15 amino acids. Here the CDR3 reads CASRWRGAADTEAFF. For the CDR3, the DNA is TGTGCCAGCAGGTGGAGGGGCGCGGCGGACACTGAAGCTTTCTTT.

This chain connects TRBV5-1 to TRBJ1-1, with 7 positions matching TRBD1. Germline V gives CDR1 SGHRS, CDR2 YFSETQ. CDR3 length: 14 residues. V gave up 3 bases and J gave up 1 base; unmatched junction bases: 3. Written as DNA, the CDR3 is TGCGCCAGCAGCTCGACAGGGACGAACACTGAAGCTTTCTTT. This sequence encodes CASSSTGTNTEAFF.